The rows below give T cell receptor beta chains drawn from one sample of a study of cytomegalovirus exposure and HLA in healthy donors. Profiling relied on immunoSEQ multiplex PCR, and the TCRdb table lists in-frame clones only, not all of them. The sample has around 110,000 clones, 73% seen once; the top ten hold 7.8%. The sample comprised PBMCs. All receptors derive from a man younger than 45 in good health and CMV-seronegative. CDR3s include the opening cysteine and the closing phenylalanine or tryptophan. The order of the fields is J gene, V gene, CDR3 length, CDR3 protein.

TRBJ2-1 TRBV6-6 15 CASSYSATGGHEQFF
TRBJ2-2 TRBV4-1 16 CASSQALREVPGELFF
TRBJ2-3 TRBV2 17 CASGLRQGPTSTDTQYF
TRBJ2-7 TRBV2 13 CATGPDRVHEQYF
TRBJ2-1 TRBV27 11 CASRSGFEQFF
TRBJ2-2 TRBV15 16 CATSRDRAGGAGELFF
TRBJ2-7 TRBV5-1 15 CASSLGEGVNYEQYF
TRBJ2-5 TRBV4-1 19 CASSLTGSGGDSRRETQYF
TRBJ1-6 TRBV5-6 15 CASSLAGTGLSPLHF
TRBJ2-1 TRBV7-3 13 CASSLTAERQQFF
TRBJ2-1 TRBV10-3 15 CAITTEGTPYNEQFF
TRBJ2-1 TRBV10-1 15 CASSGGQGIYNEQFF
TRBJ2-2 TRBV4-1 18 CASSLLLAGPPGTGELFF
TRBJ2-1 TRBV2 14 CASSEGLAWYEQFF
TRBJ2-1 TRBV5-1 15 CASSLLADRYNEQFF
TRBJ2-1 TRBV7-2 12 CASSSGTTEQFF
TRBJ2-7 TRBV30 13 CAWSPNRGLEQYF
TRBJ2-6 TRBV7-8 16 CASSFGSGSGANVLTF
TRBJ2-7 TRBV2 13 CASSGTASYEQYF
TRBJ1-1 TRBV6-4 15 CASSLRRDTDTEAFF
TRBJ1-5 TRBV11-2 15 CASSLGGQVNQPQHF
TRBJ2-1 TRBV29-1 17 CSVESASSGREYNEQFF
TRBJ1-5 TRBV30 14 CAWSSNGGREPQHF
TRBJ2-1 TRBV6-6 16 CASSYGTSGTLDEQFF
TRBJ1-5 TRBV7-8 15 CASSLGRGGNQPQHF
TRBJ2-1 TRBV5-1 17 CASSLTSGRNTYNEQFF
TRBJ2-1 TRBV6-1 15 CASSGPGQGHNEQFF
TRBJ1-1 TRBV30 14 CAWRWTGRDTEAFF
TRBJ1-1 TRBV19 13 CASTLGGYTEAFF
TRBJ1-5 TRBV27 17 CASSLWLGAGMNRPQHF
TRBJ1-1 TRBV5-1 15 CASSLTGQGATEAFF
TRBJ2-2 TRBV7-3 13 CASRDKNTGELFF
TRBJ2-5 TRBV2 15 CASSPTSGRVETQYF
TRBJ2-2 TRBV18 17 CASSPLSTGRSTGELFF
TRBJ1-3 TRBV18 15 CASSSRQESGNTIYF
TRBJ1-3 TRBV4-1 16 CASSQDKTGVGNTIYF
TRBJ2-1 TRBV12-5 16 CASGPLTGSSYNEQFF
TRBJ2-7 TRBV10-3 13 CAISISLDGEQYF
TRBJ2-7 TRBV6-5 16 CASSYGAGTNSYEQYF